The 25 T cell receptor beta chains below come from one sample, sequenced in a study of shared clonotypes between healthy human individuals. Clones were read by immunoSEQ multiplex PCR, and TCRdb kept only the in-frame ones, dropping some. The sample holds about 1 million clones; more than 60% are singletons and the top ten take approximately 1.5%. Input material: memory CD4+ T cells sorted from blood. Specified subset: CD45RA-negative fraction. The receptors shown here come from a man between 18 and 29 years old in good health.

The genes are TRBV6-6 and TRBJ2-5; the D is unclear. V gave up 7 bases and J gave up 4 bases, with 10 bases separating them. Germline V gene data show CDR1 as MNHNY and CDR2 as SVGAGI (reference sequence). The CDR3 sequence is 12 residues long. Here the CDR3 DNA reads TGTGCCAGCAATGACCCGTTAGAGACCCAGTACTTC. Its protein is CASNDPLETQYF.

V is TRBV5-6 and J is TRBJ1-1; 7 bases match TRBD1. In germline, CDR1 is SGHDT, CDR2 YYEEEE. V was clipped by 5 bases and J by 5 bases; unmatched bases: 12. The CDR3 sequence is 15 residues long. This CDR3 is CASSPTNRGGTEAFF. CDR3 sequence (DNA): TGTGCCAGCAGTCCGACGAACAGGGGAGGGACTGAAGCTTTCTTT.

The chain links TRBV7-2 to TRBJ2-7; D remains ambiguous. V lost 1 base to trimming and J lost 6 bases, with 10 bases between them. The CDR3 spans 13 residues. Germline V gene data show CDR1 as SGHTA and CDR2 as FQGNSA. The CDR3 coding sequence is TGTGCCAGCAGCTTAGGTAGGCAGGCCGAGCAGTACTTC. Translation: CASSLGRQAEQYF. The complete variable domain, with remaining parts taken from reference TRBV7-2 and TRBJ2-7, reads GAGVSQSPSNKVTEKGKDVELRCDPISGHTALYWYRQSLGQGLEFLIYFQGNSAPDKSGLPSDRFSAERTGGSVSTLTIQRTQQEDSAVYLCASSLGRQAEQYFGPGTRLTVT.

The CDR3 region is CASVERGRTDTQYF. The CDR3 DNA reads TGTGCCAGCGTCGAACGGGGAAGGACAGATACGCAGTATTTT. This chain links TRBV6-1 with TRBJ2-3, with a tentative D call TRBD2 (5 bases). The CDR3 length is 14 residues. Germline V gene sequence: CDR1 MNHNS, CDR2 SASEGT. The V gene lost 8 bases and the J gene lost 3 bases, with 15 bases spanning the gap.

The chain has TRBV5-6 and TRBJ1-5; no definite D call. Trimming left V 0 bases short and J 3 bases short, with 10 bases between. Germline-derived CDR1 and CDR2 are SGHDT and YYEEEE. This CDR3 region has 15 residues. DNA for the CDR3: TGTGCCAGCAGCTTGGGAGGTTTCTACAATCAGCCCCAGCATTTT. It is translated as CASSLGGFYNQPQHF.

The chain joins TRBV7-2 to TRBJ1-2; D is uncertain. Germline V CDR1 and CDR2: SGHTA, FQGNSA. This CDR3 is 12 amino acids long. Trimming cost V 2 bases and J 12 bases, with 13 bases left between them. CDR3 sequence reads: CASSLHRTANTF. CDR3 coding DNA: TGTGCCAGCAGCTTACATCGTACGGCAAACACCTTC.

The chain is built from TRBV30 and TRBJ2-5, with 9 positions matching TRBD2. Trimming at V came to 3 bases and at J to 4 bases, leaving 12 bases not matched to a gene. Germline V gene lookup returns CDR1 GTSNPN and CDR2 SVGIG (reference sequence). The CDR3 consists of 16 residues. The CDR3 sequence is CAWRPASGGFGETQYF. The CDR3, as DNA: TGTGCCTGGAGGCCTGCGAGCGGGGGGTTTGGAGAGACCCAGTACTTC. Together with reference TRBV30 and TRBJ2-5, the CDR3 gives the full variable domain: SQTIHQWPATLVQPVGSPLSLECTVEGTSNPNLYWYRQAAGRGLQLLFYSVGIGQISSEVPQNLSASRPQDRQFILSSKKLLLSDSGFYLCAWRPASGGFGETQYFGPGTRLLVL.

The chain has TRBV5-8 and TRBJ1-5; TRBD1 matches at 9 bases. Germline V lookup: CDR1 SGHTS, CDR2 YDEGEE. Trimming at V came to 5 bases and at J to 6 bases, leaving 6 bases not matched to a gene. The CDR3 covers 14 residues. The CDR3 sequence is CASRTGQGGQPQHF. The CDR3, as DNA: TGTGCCAGCAGGACGGGACAGGGAGGTCAGCCCCAGCATTTT.

The gene calls are TRBV5-6 and TRBJ1-2; D gene uncertain. Germline CDR1 is SGHDT and CDR2 is YYEEEE. Between the trimmed V and J ends, which lost 4 bases and 4 bases, there was a span of 8 bases. The CDR3 totals 12 residues. CDR3 bases: TGTGCCAGCAGCGCAACATTCTATGGCTACACCTTC. This codes for CASSATFYGYTF.

V is TRBV10-1 and J is TRBJ2-7; 11 nucleotides agree with TRBD2. V dropped 10 bases and J dropped 6; count of bases not matched to a gene: 8. Germline assignment: CDR1 WNHNN and CDR2 SYGVQD (reference sequence). The CDR3 extends over 13 amino acids. DNA for the CDR3: TGCGCCACCCGAAGCGGGACTAGCGGCGAGCAGTACTTC. Its protein is CATRSGTSGEQYF.

The chain links TRBV19 to TRBJ1-2; 7 bases agree with TRBD1. J was trimmed by 6 bases and V by 4 bases; bases with no gene match: 2. The CDR3 is made up of 12 amino acids. Germline CDR1 reads LNHDA; CDR2 reads SQIVND (reference sequence). CDR3 residues: CASSNDRDGYTF. For the CDR3, the DNA is TGTGCCAGTAGTAACGACAGGGATGGCTACACCTTC.

The chain recombines TRBV7-9 with TRBJ2-7; 10 positions agree with TRBD2. From germline, CDR1 is SEHNR and CDR2 FQNEAQ (reference sequence). This CDR3 has 14 residues. V shed 4 bases, J shed 6 bases, and the junction held 6 bases outside the gene matches. CDR3 sequence: CASSSTSGETEQYF. For the CDR3, the DNA is TGTGCCAGCAGCTCCACTAGCGGGGAGACCGAGCAGTACTTC.

The genes are TRBV2 and TRBJ2-7, with TRBD1 matching over 9 bases. CDR3 size: 12 residues. Germline CDR1 and CDR2: SNHLY and FYNNEI. V lost 11 bases, J lost 6 bases, and 8 bases stayed unmatched. CDR3 in DNA: TGTGCCGGGGGACAGGGAGACGGCGAGCAGTACTTC. Translating gives CAGGQGDGEQYF.

This clone has only a few counts. This rearrangement joins TRBV4-3 to TRBJ2-7, with 7 bases matching TRBD2. The CDR3 sequence is 16 residues long. The germline CDR1 and CDR2 sequences are LGHNA and YSLEER. The trim removed 1 base at V and 7 bases at J, leaving 13 bases unmatched. CDR3: CASSQAWAGASGEQYF. In DNA form, the CDR3 reads TGCGCCAGCAGCCAAGCCTGGGCGGGAGCATCAGGTGAGCAGTACTTC.

The rearrangement joins TRBV6-6 to TRBJ1-2, with D possibly TRBD1 on 5 matching bases. Germline CDR1 and CDR2: MNHNY and SVGAGI (reference sequence). The CDR3 sequence is 14 residues long. V gave up 4 bases and J gave up 5 bases, with 14 bases separating them. The chain's CDR3 is CASSWGGVRYGYTF. As DNA, the CDR3 is TGTGCCAGCAGTTGGGGAGGGGTTCGGTATGGCTACACCTTC.

A note on this clone: Being one base from a much bigger clone, this may be a read error. This sample includes further DNA sequences coding for the same CDR3. The chain couples TRBV6-4 to TRBJ2-1; 10 positions agree with TRBD2. V shed 0 bases and J 6 bases; nucleotides not matched to a gene: 2. The germline CDR1 and CDR2 sequences are MRHNA and SNTAGT. This CDR3 is built from 15 residues. The DNA for the CDR3 is TGTGCCAGCAGTGACTCAAGCGGGGGGGCCAATGAGCAGTTCTTC. Its translation is CASSDSSGGANEQFF.

This clone was recorded a few times. Other DNA sequences in the same sample also yield this CDR3. This sequence joins TRBV5-1 and TRBJ2-2, with a weak D call TRBD1 (5 bases). The CDR3 is 13 residues long. Germline values: CDR1 SGHRS, CDR2 YFSETQ. Trimming cost V 1 base and J 8 bases, with 9 bases left between them. CDR3 in amino acids: CASSLQGTGELFF. The CDR3 nucleotides read TGCGCCAGCAGCTTGCAGGGTACAGGGGAGCTGTTTTTT.

The genes are TRBV7-2 and TRBJ1-2; perhaps TRBD1 as D (6 bases). The CDR3 loop spans 14 amino acids. CDR1 is SGHTA and CDR2 is FQGNSA in the germline V gene. The V gene lost 5 bases and the J gene lost 6 bases, with 16 bases spanning the gap. CDR3 sequence (DNA): TGTGCCAGCAGCCCCCGGCGGGGGGCGCATGGCTACACCTTC. Translating gives CASSPRRGAHGYTF.

This clone was counted a few times. The gene calls are TRBV19 and TRBJ1-5; 7 bases line up with TRBD1. The CDR3 totals 15 residues. Germline V gene lookup returns CDR1 LNHDA and CDR2 SQIVND (reference sequence). Trimming at V came to 4 bases and at J to 1 base, leaving 4 bases not matched to a gene. The CDR3 loop reads CASSKTGNSNQPQHF. The CDR3 DNA is TGTGCCAGTAGTAAGACAGGGAACAGCAATCAGCCCCAGCATTTT.

The chain combines TRBV23-1 with TRBJ1-5; D not certain. TRBV23-1 is assigned to the ORF class and has an uncertain function. The CDR3 covers 15 residues. V shed 4 bases and J shed 3 bases, with 13 bases lying between them. For the CDR3, the DNA is TGCGCCAGCAGTCGTCATACGGGGATCAATCAGCCCCAGCATTTT. Its protein is CASSRHTGINQPQHF.

V and J are TRBV7-8 and TRBJ2-2; TRBD2 matches at 11 bases. Germline V gene data show CDR1 as SGHVS and CDR2 as FQNEAQ. The ends lost 5 bases at V and 5 bases at J; junction bases unmatched: 4. There are 15 residues in the CDR3. The CDR3 protein is CASSGSGGATGELFF. CDR3 bases: TGTGCCAGCAGCGGTAGCGGGGGGGCGACCGGGGAGCTGTTTTTT.

V is TRBV2 and J is TRBJ2-5; the match to TRBD1 covers 7 bases. This CDR3 comprises 10 residues. V trimming: 8 bases; J trimming: 7 bases; junction bases outside the gene matches: 1. Germline CDR1 SNHLY, CDR2 FYNNEI. The CDR3 nucleotides read TGTGCCAGCGAGGGGGCGACCCAGTACTTC. The encoded protein is CASEGATQYF.

The V call is TRBV5-5, the J call TRBJ2-7; 7 bases fit TRBD1. The CDR3 extends over 13 amino acids. In germline, CDR1 is SGHKS, CDR2 YYEKEE (reference sequence). The J segment lost 6 bases and the V segment lost 4 bases, leaving 7 bases of the junction unmatched. The CDR3 DNA is TGTGCCAGCAGCCCCAAGACAGGGCTCGAGCAGTACTTC. Amino acid sequence: CASSPKTGLEQYF.

V is TRBV29-1 and J is TRBJ2-7; 14 bases line up with TRBD2. The ends lost 6 bases at V and 7 bases at J; junction bases unmatched: 8. Germline CDR1 SQVTM, CDR2 ANQGSEA. This CDR3 is 14 amino acids long. The CDR3 DNA is TGCAGCGTCCGGGGACTAGCGGGAGATTATGAGCAGTACTTC. This encodes CSVRGLAGDYEQYF.

The genes are TRBV29-1 and TRBJ2-1, with D hard to call. The germline gives CDR1 SQVTM, CDR2 ANQGSEA. This CDR3 region has 10 residues. V was cut by 0 bases and J by 10 bases, with 4 bases left in between. The chain's CDR3 is CSVEDPEQFF. The DNA for the CDR3 is TGCAGCGTTGAAGACCCGGAGCAGTTCTTC.